A single sample is the source of the 28 T cell receptor beta chains below, sequenced in a study of cytomegalovirus exposure and HLA in healthy donors. Primers for the PCR totalled 60 Vbeta and 13 Jbeta. The repertoire was sequenced with immunoSEQ multiplex PCR; TCRdb's copy has only in-frame clones and lacks some. The sample lists under 150,000 clones, about 73% occurring once. The sequenced sample consisted of PBMCs. These receptors all stem from a human donor in good health.

This chain joins TRBV29-1 and TRBJ2-1; TRBD2 is a possible D gene (6 bases). CDR3 size: 15 residues. In germline, CDR1 is SQVTM, CDR2 ANQGSEA. V was cut by 7 bases and J by 7 bases, with 23 bases left in between. CDR3 loop: CSADGGIGIGNEQFF. CDR3 coding DNA: TGCAGCGCCGACGGCGGGATAGGTATCGGGAATGAGCAGTTCTTC.

The J gene is TRBJ2-7, the V gene TRBV13; 9 nucleotides line up with TRBD2. The junction had 2 bases not matched to a gene; V was cut back by 2 bases and J by 3 bases. The CDR3 contains 14 residues. The germline gives CDR1 PRHDT, CDR2 FYEKMQ (reference sequence). CDR3 region: CASSLSGGSYEQYF. CDR3 in DNA: TGTGCCAGCAGCTTAAGCGGGGGGAGCTACGAGCAGTACTTC. The full variable domain, in which reference TRBV13 and TRBJ2-7 provide the parts outside the CDR3, is AAGVIQSPRHLIKEKRETATLKCYPIPRHDTVYWYQQGPGQDPQFLISFYEKMQSDKGSIPDRFSAQQFSDYHSELNMSSLELGDSALYFCASSLSGGSYEQYFGPGTRLTVT.

In its sample, this clone was seen once. CDR3 region: CASTGLAGGHPSTDTQYF. CDR3 DNA: TGTGCCAGCACCGGACTAGCGGGAGGGCATCCTAGCACAGATACGCAGTATTTT. The J gene is TRBJ2-3, the V gene TRBV7-2; TRBD2 aligns across 15 bases. V trimming: 7 bases; J trimming: 0 bases; junction bases outside the gene matches: 8. The CDR3 loop spans 18 amino acids. Germline V gene lookup returns CDR1 SGHTA and CDR2 FQGNSA. The full variable domain, in which reference TRBV7-2 and TRBJ2-3 provide the parts outside the CDR3, is GAGVSQSPSNKVTEKGKDVELRCDPISGHTALYWYRQSLGQGLEFLIYFQGNSAPDKSGLPSDRFSAERTGGSVSTLTIQRTQQEDSAVYLCASTGLAGGHPSTDTQYFGPGTRLTVL.

This clone was observed a single time. The rearrangement links TRBV7-2 to TRBJ2-6; D is ambiguous. V lost 3 bases and J lost 0, with 9 bases in between. The CDR3 is 16 amino acids. In germline, CDR1 is SGHTA, CDR2 FQGNSA. The CDR3 DNA reads TGTGCCAGCAGCTTGGGCAGCATCTCTGGGGCCAACGTCCTGACTTTC. Translated: CASSLGSISGANVLTF. Based on the CDR3 plus reference TRBV7-2 and TRBJ2-6, the full variable domain is GAGVSQSPSNKVTEKGKDVELRCDPISGHTALYWYRQSLGQGLEFLIYFQGNSAPDKSGLPSDRFSAERTGGSVSTLTIQRTQQEDSAVYLCASSLGSISGANVLTFGAGSRLTVL.

The chain combines TRBV5-4 with TRBJ1-2; TRBD1 is a possible D gene (5 bases). Trimming took off 4 bases at V and 2 bases at J, with 12 bases between the two ends. CDR3 length: 14 residues. Germline loops: CDR1 SGHNT, CDR2 YYREEE (reference sequence). For the CDR3, the DNA is TGTGCCAGCAGCCATGGGGGGGGGAACTATGGCTACACCTTC. Translation gives CASSHGGGNYGYTF.

The gene calls are TRBV5-3 and TRBJ1-1; TRBD1 might be the D (6 bases). TRBV5-3 qualifies as an ORF whose function is uncertain. This CDR3 spans 16 amino acids. Trimming cost V 1 base and J 3 bases, with 16 bases left between them. CDR3 sequence: CARSLYRVVKDTEAFF. CDR3 sequence (DNA): TGTGCCAGAAGCTTGTACAGGGTAGTTAAGGACACTGAAGCTTTCTTT.

This clone was seen only a few times. The chain is built from TRBV7-7 and TRBJ2-3; TRBD2 is a possible D gene (6 bases). Germline CDR1 reads SSHAT; CDR2 reads FNYEAQ (reference sequence). V shed 5 bases and J shed 2 bases, with 14 bases lying between them. The CDR3 consists of 15 residues. The CDR3 DNA sequence: TGTGCCAGCAGCCAAGATGGGCGGGACACAGATACGCAGTATTTT. This codes for CASSQDGRDTDTQYF.

V usage is TRBV6-5 and J usage is TRBJ2-5, with 7 bases that match TRBD1. The better agreement between TRBJ2-7 and the DNA end casts doubt on the J call. Germline V CDR1 and CDR2: MNHEY, SVGAGI. The CDR3 spans 13 residues. CDR3 loop: CASRGDSSYEQYF. Written as DNA, the CDR3 is TGTGCCAGCAGGGGGGACAGCTCCTACGAGCAGTACTTC.

The CDR3, as DNA: TGTGCCATCAGTGAAAGGGACAAGGGCTATACGCAGTATTTT. This encodes CAISERDKGYTQYF. This chain joins TRBV10-3 and TRBJ2-3; TRBD1 is a possible D gene (6 bases). Germline V gene sequence: CDR1 ENHRY, CDR2 SYGVKD. CDR3 length equals 14 residues. V was trimmed by 3 bases and J by 7 bases, leaving 14 bases between them.

The chain links TRBV20-1 to TRBJ2-4, with 7 bases lining up with TRBD1. The CDR3 contains 11 residues. Looked up from germline, CDR1 is DFQATT and CDR2 is SNEGSKA (reference sequence). CDR3 sequence (DNA): TGCAGGGGACAGTCTGGGGACATTCAGTACTTC. This sequence encodes CRGQSGDIQYF.

V and J are TRBV7-8 and TRBJ2-7, with D maybe TRBD2 (6 bases). Germline CDR1 is SGHVS and CDR2 is FQNEAQ. V lost 1 base, J lost 1 base, and 17 bases lay in between. This CDR3 region has 17 residues. CDR3 region: CASSLEATGVLSYEQYF. For the CDR3, the DNA is TGTGCCAGCAGCTTAGAGGCCACGGGAGTACTATCCTACGAGCAGTACTTC.

This chain connects TRBV11-1 to TRBJ2-3; 10 nucleotides align to TRBD2. Germline values: CDR1 SGHAT, CDR2 FQDESV (reference sequence). The length of the CDR3 is 16 residues. V shed 2 bases and J 6 bases; nucleotides not matched to a gene: 8. For the CDR3, the DNA is TGTGCCAGCAGCTTACGAGGCAGCGGGAGGGTTGATACGCAGTATTTT. As protein: CASSLRGSGRVDTQYF.

This rearrangement joins TRBV7-2 to TRBJ1-5; a possible D gene is TRBD1 (6 bases). The length of the CDR3 is 15 residues. Germline V gene lookup returns CDR1 SGHTA and CDR2 FQGNSA. V lost 4 bases to trimming and J lost 2 bases, with 12 bases between them. The CDR3 nucleotides read TGTGCCAGCAGCTACGGACAGCCTGGCAATCAGCCCCAGCATTTT. This codes for CASSYGQPGNQPQHF.

The chain links TRBV9 to TRBJ2-7; possibly TRBD2 for D (6 bases). The germline V gene has CDR1 SGDLS and CDR2 YYNGEE. The V end lost 0 bases, the J end lost 5 bases, and 12 bases lay between the germline ends. CDR3 length: 14 amino acids. This CDR3 is CASSVAGASHEQYF. CDR3 nucleotide sequence: TGTGCCAGCAGCGTAGCGGGAGCCTCTCACGAGCAGTACTTC.

In this sample, this clone turned up once. The genes are TRBV19 and TRBJ2-5, with 7 bases lining up with TRBD2. The V gene's germline CDR1 is LNHDA and CDR2 SQIVND (reference sequence). V was clipped by 4 bases and J by 3 bases; unmatched bases: 5. The CDR3 totals 14 residues. As DNA, the CDR3 is TGTGCCAGTAGTACAGCGGGGTCAGAAGAGACCCAGTACTTC. Protein sequence: CASSTAGSEETQYF.

This chain connects TRBV15 to TRBJ2-3; 8 bases line up with TRBD2. After removal of 1 base from V and 5 bases from J, the junction contained 11 bases not matched to a gene. CDR3 length: 17 amino acids. The germline V gene has CDR1 LNHNV and CDR2 YYDKDF (reference sequence). This CDR3 reads CATSRAVSGRLGDTQYF. The CDR3 coding sequence is TGTGCCACCAGCAGAGCTGTCAGCGGGAGATTGGGAGATACGCAGTATTTT.

CDR3 nucleotide sequence: TGCAGCGTTGAAGTAGTCGGGAGCGCCTACAATGAGCAGTTCTTC. This sequence encodes CSVEVVGSAYNEQFF. The rearrangement uses TRBV29-1 and TRBJ2-1; a possible D gene is TRBD2 (6 bases). Germline V gene data show CDR1 as SQVTM and CDR2 as ANQGSEA. The CDR3 consists of 15 residues. Trimming removed 1 base from V and 2 bases from J, with 12 bases in between.

The rearrangement uses TRBV19 and TRBJ2-4; 8 nucleotides line up with TRBD2. Per germline, CDR1 LNHDA and CDR2 SQIVND (reference sequence). The CDR3 extends over 13 amino acids. The junction had 6 bases not matched to a gene; V was cut back by 4 bases and J by 10 bases. The CDR3 reads CASSTIAGKIQYF. The CDR3 DNA follows: TGTGCCAGTAGTACAATAGCGGGGAAGATTCAGTACTTC.

The V and J genes are TRBV7-2 and TRBJ2-7; a possible D gene is TRBD2 (5 bases). The germline V and J ends were trimmed by 1 base and 0 bases, with 10 bases remaining between them. The CDR3 has 15 amino acids. The germline V gene encodes CDR1 SGHTA and CDR2 FQGNSA. Written as DNA, the CDR3 is TGTGCCAGCAGCTTAGAGGTGGGGAGCTCCTACGAGCAGTACTTC. Protein product: CASSLEVGSSYEQYF.

The chain couples TRBV4-2 to TRBJ2-5; 9 bases align to TRBD2. The J call may be incorrect, as the DNA end agrees better with TRBJ2-7. The CDR3 is 15 residues long. Germline lookup yields CDR1 LGHNA and CDR2 YNFKEQ. The CDR3 DNA reads TGTGCCAGCAGGCTCTCCGGGACTAGCTATTACGAGCAGTACTTC. Its translation: CASRLSGTSYYEQYF.

The chain uses TRBV6-5 and TRBJ2-5, with 9 bases identical to TRBD2. The better agreement between TRBJ2-7 and the DNA end casts doubt on the J call. Germline V gene data show CDR1 as MNHEY and CDR2 as SVGAGI. The CDR3 is 16 residues long. The CDR3 nucleotides read TGTGCCAGCAGTTCTCAGCGGGAGGCTATGTGGTACGAGCAGTACTTC. It codes for CASSSQREAMWYEQYF.

This rearrangement joins TRBV5-1 to TRBJ1-1; 7 bases are shared with TRBD1. The CDR3 runs to 15 residues. The trim removed 4 bases at V and 7 bases at J, leaving 13 bases unmatched. Per the germline V gene, CDR1 is SGHRS and CDR2 is YFSETQ. The CDR3 DNA follows: TGCGCCAGCAGCCTTATCCCGGGACAGAACCATGAAGCTTTCTTT. This translates into CASSLIPGQNHEAFF.

The CDR3 DNA follows: TGTGCCATCAGTTTTTGGGCAGGGCGTTTGATGAACACTGAAGCTTTCTTT. Its translation: CAISFWAGRLMNTEAFF. This rearrangement joins TRBV10-3 to TRBJ1-1; tentatively, D is TRBD1 (5 bases). The length of the CDR3 is 17 residues. Trimming shortened V by 5 bases and J by 0 bases, and 19 bases separated the two germline ends. Germline CDR1 ENHRY, CDR2 SYGVKD.

V is TRBV7-9 and J is TRBJ2-1; D remains unclear. The V and J ends lost 2 bases and 5 bases respectively, with 4 bases between them. The germline V gene encodes CDR1 SEHNR and CDR2 FQNEAQ (reference sequence). This CDR3 comprises 12 residues. CDR3 region: CASSLTDNEQFF. The CDR3 DNA reads TGTGCCAGCAGCTTAACGGACAATGAGCAGTTCTTC. The full variable domain, completed using reference TRBV7-9 and TRBJ2-1, is DTGVSQNPRHKITKRGQNVTFRCDPISEHNRLYWYRQTLGQGPEFLTYFQNEAQLEKSRLLSDRFSAERPKGSFSTLEIQRTEQGDSAMYLCASSLTDNEQFFGPGTRLTVL.

Relative to its sample, this clone is medium-sized (0.01 to 0.1%). The gene calls are TRBV27 and TRBJ2-3, with D tentatively TRBD1 (6 bases). The CDR3 covers 15 residues. Germline CDR1 is MNHEY and CDR2 is SMNVEV (reference sequence). Trimming stripped 3 bases from V and 2 bases from J, with 12 bases between. Here the CDR3 DNA reads TGTGCCAGCAGTTTTGGGGACACATACACAGATACGCAGTATTTT. It encodes CASSFGDTYTDTQYF.

The rearrangement uses TRBV19 and TRBJ1-4; TRBD1 matches 7 bases. This CDR3 is built from 15 residues. The germline CDR1 and CDR2 sequences are LNHDA and SQIVND (reference sequence). Germline trimming cut 2 bases from V and 3 bases from J; bases unmatched to any gene: 3. CDR3 residues: CASSIKGQPNEKLFF. The CDR3 DNA reads as TGTGCCAGTAGTATAAAGGGACAGCCTAATGAAAAACTGTTTTTT.

The chain uses TRBV4-2 and TRBJ1-5, with D uncertain. The V and J ends lost 0 bases and 7 bases respectively, with 13 bases between them. From germline, CDR1 is LGHNA and CDR2 YNFKEQ. There are 15 residues in the CDR3. The CDR3 sequence: CASSQDHGRDQPQHF. The CDR3 DNA reads TGTGCCAGCAGCCAAGATCACGGGAGAGACCAGCCCCAGCATTTT.

The chain combines TRBV5-4 with TRBJ2-4, with D possibly being TRBD1 (6 bases). Germline V gene sequence: CDR1 SGHNT, CDR2 YYREEE (reference sequence). Trimming took 5 bases from V and 7 from J, leaving 16 bases between them. The CDR3 has 14 residues. CDR3 residues: CASRGAGEGNIQYF. The CDR3 DNA reads as TGTGCCAGCAGGGGGGCAGGCGAGGGGAACATTCAGTACTTC. Using reference TRBV5-4 and TRBJ2-4 for the parts outside the CDR3, the full variable domain is ETGVTQSPTHLIKTRGQQVTLRCSSQSGHNTVSWYQQALGQGPQFIFQYYREEENGRGNFPPRFSGLQFPNYSSELNVNALELDDSALYLCASRGAGEGNIQYFGAGTRLSVL.